The 28 T cell receptor beta chains below come from one sample, sequenced in a study of blood T cells in healthy people across ages. Then a second PCR, running about 6 to 12 cycles, was carried out with a sample-barcoded 5' primer and a J-beta primer mix. TCRdb re-called the 5' RACE reads with MiXCR, one entry per CDR3 protein. The sample includes more than 650,000 distinct CDR3 sequences, roughly 50% seen only once; the top ten take about 42%. Sequencing was done on a sample of blood. These receptors were collected from a man aged 80 or over in good health.

This chain uses TRBV20-1 with TRBJ1-3; a weak D match, TRBD1 (6 bases). Trimming pared 8 bases from V and 2 bases from J, leaving 10 bases between. The CDR3 is 12 residues long. Looked up from germline, CDR1 is DFQATT and CDR2 is SNEGSKA (reference sequence). The CDR3 reads CSTRTAGNTIYF. The CDR3 DNA reads as TGCAGTACGAGGACAGCTGGAAACACCATATATTTT.

The rearrangement uses TRBV3-1 and TRBJ2-1; the D is unclear. V lost 0 bases and J lost 7, with 7 bases in between. Germline CDR1 and CDR2: LGHDT and YNNKEL (reference sequence). The CDR3 consists of 13 residues. This CDR3 is CASSQDLVNEQFF. In DNA form, the CDR3 reads TGTGCCAGCAGCCAAGATCTAGTAAATGAGCAGTTCTTC.

The V gene is TRBV6-6, the J gene TRBJ2-1; either TRBD1 or TRBD2 may supply D (5 bases each). Per germline, CDR1 MNHNY and CDR2 SVGAGI (reference sequence). The CDR3 is 12 residues long. Trimming cost V 9 bases and J 10 bases, with 16 bases left between them. CDR3 amino acids: CASKTGEGEQFF. The CDR3 coding sequence is TGTGCCAGTAAAACAGGAGAGGGGGAGCAGTTCTTC.

V gene TRBV6-5 combines with J gene TRBJ2-7; the D is unclear. There are 13 residues in the CDR3. The ends were cut back, 0 bases at V and 7 bases at J, with 10 bases in the middle. In germline, CDR1 is MNHEY, CDR2 SVGAGI. DNA for the CDR3: TGTGCCAGCAGTTACTCTACTCTGGATGAGCAGTACTTC. It encodes CASSYSTLDEQYF.

The chain has TRBV20-1 and TRBJ1-5; possible D gene TRBD1, 5 bases. Germline V gene data show CDR1 as DFQATT and CDR2 as SNEGSKA (reference sequence). V shed 2 bases and J shed 9 bases, with 14 bases lying between them. The CDR3 consists of 13 residues. In DNA, the CDR3 is TGCAGTGCTAGACAGGGAGGTAGTCGGCCCCAGCATTTT. Translated, it gives CSARQGGSRPQHF.

V and J are TRBV11-2 and TRBJ1-5, with 8 bases aligning to TRBD1. V lost 5 bases and J lost 6; bases outside the gene matches: 9. The germline gives CDR1 SGHAT, CDR2 FQNNGV. The CDR3 sequence is 15 residues long. The CDR3 DNA reads TGTGCCAGCAGCGCGGACAGGGCGAGCGGTCAGCCCCAGCATTTT. Its translation is CASSADRASGQPQHF. The entire variable domain, with the rest obtained from reference TRBV11-2 and TRBJ1-5, is as follows: EAGVAQSPRYKIIEKRQSVAFWCNPISGHATLYWYQQILGQGPKLLIQFQNNGVVDDSQLPKDRFSAERLKGVDSTLKIQPAKLEDSAVYLCASSADRASGQPQHFGDGTRLSIL.

This chain connects TRBV21-1 to TRBJ2-5; the table's TRBD2 call for D was not verified on the DNA. TRBV21-1 corresponds to a pseudogene. CDR3 length equals 21 residues. The CDR3 DNA follows: TGTGCCAGCAGCAAACCTACCGAACCGGCCGGGCGGGAAAGAGGCCGGGAGACCCAGTACTTC. Translation: CASSKPTEPAGRERGRETQYF.

This clonotype was counted ten times or more. The chain links TRBV20-1 to TRBJ2-7, with 9 bases matching TRBD1. CDR1 is DFQATT and CDR2 is SNEGSKA in the germline V gene (reference sequence). V was clipped by 4 bases and J by 5 bases; unmatched bases: 12. This CDR3 is built from 15 residues. CDR3 DNA sequence: TGCAGTGCTATGGCCGGGACAGGGTACGGGAACGAGCAGTACTTC. Translated: CSAMAGTGYGNEQYF.

The chain joins TRBV12-3 or TRBV12-4 to TRBJ2-1, with a possible D match to TRBD2 (5 bases). The J call is uncertain, as TRBJ2-7 better fits the DNA end. This CDR3 has 15 residues. The CDR3 is CASSLSVLTYNEQYF. DNA of the CDR3: TGTGCCAGCAGCCTTAGCGTACTAACTTACAATGAGCAGTACTTC.

This chain uses TRBV9 with TRBJ2-1; 13 positions match TRBD2. This CDR3 region has 18 residues. Germline V gene data show CDR1 as SGDLS and CDR2 as YYNGEE. The V segment lost 3 bases and the J segment 0 bases; nucleotides outside the gene matches: 6. For the CDR3, the DNA is TGTGCCAGCAGCGAGACACTAGCGGGAGGGAGCTCCTACAATGAGCAGTTCTTC. It is translated as CASSETLAGGSSYNEQFF.

The chain combines TRBV4-2 with TRBJ2-2; 8 nucleotides match TRBD2. Unmatched junction bases numbered 9, after V lost 0 bases and J lost 6 bases. The CDR3 spans 17 residues. Germline CDR1 LGHNA, CDR2 YNFKEQ. CDR3 sequence: CASSQDTSGSSPGELFF. For the CDR3, the DNA is TGTGCCAGCAGCCAAGATACGAGCGGGAGCAGTCCCGGGGAGCTGTTTTTT.

The chain employs TRBV11-2 and TRBJ2-1, with D possibly being TRBD1 or TRBD2 (5 bases each). With the DNA end fitting TRBJ2-7 better, the J assignment may be wrong. The CDR3 has 11 residues. The germline gives CDR1 SGHAT, CDR2 FQNNGV. The CDR3 loop reads CASSLEGVQYF. CDR3 nucleotide sequence: TGTGCCAGCAGCTTAGAGGGGGTGCAGTACTTC.

The J gene is TRBJ2-6, the V gene TRBV29-1, with D perhaps matching TRBD2 (5 bases). Germline lookup yields CDR1 SQVTM and CDR2 ANQGSEA. With 4 bases removed from V and 0 bases from J, the gap between germline ends came to 13 bases. The CDR3 extends over 16 amino acids. The CDR3 DNA reads as TGCAGCGTTGTTGGACTCGCTAGCTCTGGGGCCAACGTCCTGACTTTC. Its translation is CSVVGLASSGANVLTF. Using reference TRBV29-1 and TRBJ2-6 for the parts outside the CDR3, the full variable domain is SAVISQKPSRDICQRGTSLTIQCQVDSQVTMMFWYRQQPGQSLTLIATANQGSEATYESGFVIDKFPISRPNLTFSTLTVSNMSPEDSSIYLCSVVGLASSGANVLTFGAGSRLTVL.

A few counts support this clonotype. This chain joins TRBV6-2 or TRBV6-3 and TRBJ1-2, with no clear D. Germline V lookup: CDR1 MNHEY, CDR2 SVGEGT. Trimming took off 6 bases at V and 5 bases at J, with 16 bases between the two ends. The CDR3 totals 14 residues. The CDR3 is CASRDGVQLYGYTF. Written as DNA, the CDR3 is TGTGCCAGCAGGGACGGGGTCCAATTGTATGGCTACACCTTC.

This clonotype came up once. The gene calls are TRBV9 and TRBJ2-4, with 13 positions matching TRBD2. The assigned J gene may be wrong: the sequence end matches TRBJ2-7 better. CDR3 length: 16 amino acids. In germline, CDR1 is SGDLS, CDR2 YYNGEE. The CDR3: CASSVGGLAGIYEQYF. CDR3 bases: TGTGCCAGCAGCGTAGGGGGACTAGCGGGGATCTACGAGCAGTACTTC.

The chain joins TRBV20-1 to TRBJ2-5; weak D call: TRBD1 (6 bases). Trimming cost V 3 bases and J 2 bases, with 10 bases left between them. The germline CDR1 and CDR2 sequences are DFQATT and SNEGSKA (reference sequence). This CDR3 region has 13 residues. The chain's CDR3 is CSASGQQQETQYF. The CDR3 DNA reads as TGCAGTGCTAGTGGACAGCAACAAGAGACCCAGTACTTC.

This clonotype was seen a handful of times. V is TRBV10-3 and J is TRBJ2-1; 7 nucleotides align to TRBD1. The ends lost 6 bases at V and 12 bases at J; junction bases unmatched: 11. This CDR3 contains 13 residues. CDR1 is ENHRY, CDR2 SYGVKD, per germline. Here the CDR3 reads CAIRGEPGGRQFF. CDR3 nucleotides: TGTGCCATCAGAGGAGAACCAGGGGGTCGGCAGTTCTTC.

The rearrangement joins TRBV5-1 to TRBJ1-6; maybe TRBD1 (5 bases). CDR3 size: 15 residues. The germline V and J ends were trimmed by 0 bases and 6 bases, with 10 bases remaining between them. Germline V gene lookup returns CDR1 SGHRS and CDR2 YFSETQ. The CDR3 DNA follows: TGCGCCAGCAGCTTGGATCTCGGGGGTAATTCACCCCTCCACTTT. Amino acid sequence: CASSLDLGGNSPLHF.

CDR3 in DNA: TGTGCCAGCAGCTTAGGAGACAGCCCTAATGAAAAACTGTTTTTT. It yields the protein CASSLGDSPNEKLFF. This rearrangement joins TRBV7-2 to TRBJ1-4, with TRBD1 as a possible D gene (5 bases). Germline V gene data show CDR1 as SGHTA and CDR2 as FQGNSA. Trimming pared 1 base from V and 3 bases from J, leaving 9 bases between. The CDR3 spans 15 residues.

DNA of the CDR3: TGTGCCAGCAGCGAAGGTTCTAGCTCCTACAATGAGCAGTTCTTC. It codes for CASSEGSSSYNEQFF. V usage is TRBV7-3 and J usage is TRBJ2-1; D is unclear. The CDR3 has 15 amino acids. Trimming pared 5 bases from V and 0 bases from J, leaving 11 bases between. Looked up from germline, CDR1 is SGHTA and CDR2 is FQGTGA.

For this clonotype: Mismatch with germline at one junction end may stem from a read error. This sequence joins TRBV6-5 and TRBJ2-6; 9 positions agree with TRBD2. This CDR3 has 18 amino acids. Germline assignment: CDR1 MNHEY and CDR2 SVGAGI. The DNA for the CDR3 is TGTGCCAGCAGTTACAACCTAGCGGGGTCCTCTGGGGCCAACGCCCTGACTTTC. Translated, it gives CASSYNLAGSSGANALTF.

This clonotype was observed a handful of times. V usage is TRBV2 and J usage is TRBJ2-3; D might be TRBD2 (6 bases). Per germline, CDR1 SNHLY and CDR2 FYNNEI. The CDR3 length is 13 residues. V lost 8 bases and J 6 bases, leaving 15 bases between the germline ends. DNA for the CDR3: TGTGCCAGCGGGAGGCTAGACCTTGATACGCAGTATTTT. Its protein is CASGRLDLDTQYF.

This clonotype was counted only a few times. The genes are TRBV9 and TRBJ1-2, with a possible D match to TRBD1 (5 bases). The germline gives CDR1 SGDLS, CDR2 YYNGEE. Trimming stripped 0 bases from V and 7 bases from J, with 7 bases between. The CDR3 loop spans 12 amino acids. CDR3 in amino acids: CASSVEGFGYTF. The CDR3 nucleotides read TGTGCCAGCAGCGTAGAGGGGTTTGGCTACACCTTC.

The chain carries TRBV7-2 and TRBJ1-6; tentatively, D is TRBD1 (5 bases). V was trimmed by 10 bases and J by 7 bases, leaving 20 bases between them. The CDR3 runs to 15 residues. Per germline, CDR1 SGHTA and CDR2 FQGNSA. The CDR3 DNA sequence: TGTGCCAACGGCTACCGCGGGGGGAGCAATTCACCCCTCCACTTT. It translates to CANGYRGGSNSPLHF.

This clonotype was counted a single time. CDR3 in DNA: TGTGCCAGCAGTTACCTTCACAATGAGCAGTTCTTC. Protein: CASSYLHNEQFF. V usage is TRBV6-2 or TRBV6-3 and J usage is TRBJ2-1; D gene ambiguous. CDR1 is MNHEY, CDR2 SVGEGT, per germline. This CDR3 spans 12 amino acids. Trimming took 2 bases from V and 5 from J, leaving 4 bases between them.

CDR3 loop: CASSLGPPASGGDTQYF. The DNA of the CDR3 is TGTGCCAGCAGCTTAGGCCCCCCGGCTAGCGGGGGAGATACGCAGTATTTT. The J gene is TRBJ2-3, the V gene TRBV7-2; 10 bases map to TRBD2. Germline V gives CDR1 SGHTA, CDR2 FQGNSA. V lost 1 base to trimming and J lost 5 bases; unmatched junction nucleotides: 9. The CDR3 runs to 17 residues.

V gene TRBV6-6 combines with J gene TRBJ1-5, with D tentatively TRBD1 (5 bases). Germline V gives CDR1 MNHNY, CDR2 SVGAGI (reference sequence). V was trimmed by 6 bases and J by 0 bases, leaving 15 bases between them. This CDR3 is 16 amino acids long. This chain's CDR3 is CASSARGLDSNQPQHF. The CDR3 DNA reads as TGTGCCAGCAGCGCTAGGGGATTGGATAGCAATCAGCCCCAGCATTTT.

The rearrangement uses TRBV29-1 and TRBJ2-1; D uncertain. Germline lookup yields CDR1 SQVTM and CDR2 ANQGSEA. V lost 6 bases, J lost 8 bases, and 14 bases lay in between. This CDR3 is 12 amino acids long. This chain's CDR3 is CSVSHSKYEQFF. Written as DNA, the CDR3 is TGCAGCGTGTCCCATTCTAAGTATGAGCAGTTCTTC.